The TCR beta chain described here comes from a study of blood T cell repertoires in COVID-19. Whole-study context: Specimens from acute and convalescent COVID-19 originated in the United States, Italy and Spain. PBMCs, B-cell-depleted T cells, or T cells were the source of the cDNA or gDNA that made up the material.

CDR3 size: 14 residues. V dropped 5 bases and J dropped 3 bases, with 13 bases sitting between them. Germline lookup yields CDR1 SGHAT and CDR2 FQNNGV. Study processing details: Amplification from reference gene primers served as the basis for estimated nucleated cell counts. Clones were sequenced by immunoSEQ multiplex PCR, and TCRdb holds only the in-frame ones, with some missing. V, J and clone size reflect that table, while D and trimming were determined from the DNA. The sample has about 130,000 clones; around 85% are singletons. This rearrangement joins TRBV11-2 to TRBJ1-1, with D possibly being TRBD1 (5 bases). The sequencing input was peripheral blood. The sequence was obtained from an elderly woman with acute or convalescent COVID-19. The CDR3: CASSVPAGHTEAFF. Written as DNA, the CDR3 is TGTGCCAGCAGCGTGCCCGCGGGGCACACTGAAGCTTTCTTT.